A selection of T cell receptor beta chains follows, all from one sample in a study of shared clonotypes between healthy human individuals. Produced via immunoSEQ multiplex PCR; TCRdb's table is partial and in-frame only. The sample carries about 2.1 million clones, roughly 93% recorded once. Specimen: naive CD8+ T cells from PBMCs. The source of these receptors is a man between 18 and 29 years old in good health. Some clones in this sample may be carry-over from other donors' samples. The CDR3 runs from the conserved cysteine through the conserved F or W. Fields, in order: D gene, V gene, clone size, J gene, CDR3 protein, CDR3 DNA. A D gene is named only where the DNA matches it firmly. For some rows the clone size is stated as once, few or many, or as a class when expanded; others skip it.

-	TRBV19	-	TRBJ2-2	CASSMTRRAGELFF	TGTGCCAGTAGTATGACCCGACGGGCCGGGGAGCTGTTTTTT
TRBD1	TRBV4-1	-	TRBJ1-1	CASSPPPGGGGEAFF	TGCGCCAGCAGCCCCCCCCCAGGGGGAGGTGGTGAAGCTTTCTTT
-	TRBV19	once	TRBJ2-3	CASSITSLSTDTQYF	TGTGCCAGTAGTATCACATCCCTGAGCACAGATACGCAGTATTTT
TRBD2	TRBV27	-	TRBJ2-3	CASSSKAAGLAGDGTDTQYF	TGTGCCAGCAGTTCAAAGGCTGCGGGACTAGCGGGAGACGGCACAGATACGCAGTATTTT
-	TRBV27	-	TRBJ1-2	CASRTGLGYTF	TGTGCCAGTCGCACCGGGTTAGGCTACACCTTC
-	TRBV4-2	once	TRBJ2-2	CASSQDRFFDYNTGELFF	TGTGCCAGCAGCCAAGATCGCTTCTTCGATTATAACACCGGGGAGCTGTTTTTT
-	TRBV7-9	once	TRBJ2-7	CASSPPPREIPHEQYF	TGTGCCAGCAGCCCGCCACCCAGAGAGATCCCCCACGAGCAGTACTTC
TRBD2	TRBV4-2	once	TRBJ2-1	CASSQAGGRNEQFF	TGTGCCAGCAGCCAAGCGGGAGGGCGCAATGAGCAGTTCTTC
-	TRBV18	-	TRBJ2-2	CASSPLAGESTGELFF	TGTGCCAGCTCACCCCTAGCAGGGGAAAGCACCGGGGAGCTGTTTTTT
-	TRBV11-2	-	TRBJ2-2	CASSLGLTGELFF	TGTGCCAGCAGCTTGGGACTGACCGGGGAGCTGTTTTTT
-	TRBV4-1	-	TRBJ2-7	CASSQGGRGYEQYF	TGCGCCAGCAGCCAAGGGGGACGGGGCTACGAGCAGTACTTC
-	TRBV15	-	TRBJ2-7	CATSRDWGGELSEQYF	TGTGCCACCAGCAGAGATTGGGGGGGCGAGTTGTCCGAGCAGTACTTC
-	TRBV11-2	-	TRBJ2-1	CASNGYRENEQFF	TGTGCCAGCAATGGTTACCGGGAGAATGAGCAGTTCTTC
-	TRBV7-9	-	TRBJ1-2	CASSLTADYGYTF	TGTGCCAGCAGCTTAACAGCGGACTATGGCTACACCTTC
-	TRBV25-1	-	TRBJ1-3	CASSESGGEPGNTIYF	TGTGCCAGCAGTGAATCTGGCGGGGAACCCGGAAACACCATATATTTT
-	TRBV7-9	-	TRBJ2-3	CASSLGRDTQYF	TGTGCCAGCAGCTTAGGAAGGGATACGCAGTATTTT
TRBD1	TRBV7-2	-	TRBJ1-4	CASSSQGARNEKLFF	TGTGCCAGCAGCTCTCAGGGGGCGCGGAATGAAAAACTGTTTTTT
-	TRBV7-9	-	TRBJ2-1	CASSLGSGGRFDYNEQFF	TGTGCCAGCAGCTTAGGTTCTGGCGGGCGGTTTGACTACAATGAGCAGTTCTTC
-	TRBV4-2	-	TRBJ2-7	CASSQKTNTYEQYF	TGTGCCAGCAGCCAAAAGACAAATACCTACGAGCAGTACTTC
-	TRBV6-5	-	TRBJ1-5	CASSTGAGQPQHF	TGTGCCAGCAGCACGGGGGCAGGGCAGCCCCAGCATTTT
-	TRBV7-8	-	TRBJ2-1	CASTPLPSYNEQFF	TGTGCCAGCACCCCCCTACCCTCCTACAATGAGCAGTTCTTC
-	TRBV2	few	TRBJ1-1	CASRRVGLNTEAFF	TGTGCCAGCAGGAGGGTCGGCTTGAACACTGAAGCTTTCTTT
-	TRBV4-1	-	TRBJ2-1	CASSQVTQRTYNEQFF	TGCGCCAGCAGCCAAGTAACGCAGCGGACCTACAATGAGCAGTTCTTC
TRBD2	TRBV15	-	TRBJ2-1	CATSTPLAGGPYEQFF	TGTGCCACCAGCACCCCACTAGCGGGAGGGCCCTATGAGCAGTTCTTC
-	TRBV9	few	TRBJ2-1	CASSLVPSSYNEQFF	TGTGCCAGCAGTCTAGTTCCTAGCTCCTACAATGAGCAGTTCTTC
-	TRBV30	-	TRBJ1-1	CAWSVAGTTEAFF	TGTGCCTGGAGTGTAGCAGGGACCACTGAAGCTTTCTTT
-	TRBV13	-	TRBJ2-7	CASSSPLVYEQYF	TGTGCCAGCAGCTCACCACTAGTGTACGAGCAGTACTTC
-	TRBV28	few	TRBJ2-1	CASSPTGGSYNEQFF	TGTGCCAGCAGTCCCACCGGCGGATCCTACAATGAGCAGTTCTTC
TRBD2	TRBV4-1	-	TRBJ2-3	CASSQVSGGADTQYF	TGCGCCAGCAGCCAAGTCTCGGGAGGGGCAGATACGCAGTATTTT
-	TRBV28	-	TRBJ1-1	CASSLWGQRNTEAFF	TGTGCCAGCAGTTTATGGGGGCAGAGAAACACTGAAGCTTTCTTT
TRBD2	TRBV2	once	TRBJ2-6	CASIGYSGGSGANVLTF	TGTGCCAGCATTGGTTATAGCGGGGGCTCTGGGGCCAACGTCCTGACTTTC
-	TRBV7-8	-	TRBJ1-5	CASSTRTGSQPQHF	TGTGCCAGCAGCACAAGGACTGGAAGCCAGCCCCAGCATTTT
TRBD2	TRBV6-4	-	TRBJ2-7	CASSERLAGGEQYF	TGTGCCAGCAGTGAAAGACTAGCGGGGGGAGAGCAGTACTTC
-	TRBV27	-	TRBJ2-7	CASSLDLTYEQYF	TGTGCCAGCAGTTTAGACCTAACCTACGAGCAGTACTTC
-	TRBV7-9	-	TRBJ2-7	CASSHEESYEQYF	TGTGCCAGCAGCCACGAGGAGAGTTACGAGCAGTACTTC
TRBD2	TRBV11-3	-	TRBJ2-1	CASSRLAEGYNEQFF	TGTGCCAGCAGCCGTCTAGCGGAGGGCTACAATGAGCAGTTCTTC
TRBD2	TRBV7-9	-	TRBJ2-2	CASSFPVGGPDDGELFF	TGTGCCAGCAGCTTCCCTGTGGGAGGGCCAGATGACGGGGAGCTGTTTTTT
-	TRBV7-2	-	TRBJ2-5	CASSLIQNIQETQYF	TGTGCCAGCAGCTTAATACAGAATATCCAAGAGACCCAGTACTTC
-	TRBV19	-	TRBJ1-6	CASSIDYNSPLHF	TGTGCCAGTAGTATTGATTATAATTCACCCCTCCACTTT